Listed below are T cell receptor beta chains from one sample, sequenced in a study of T-cell reconstitution after alpha-beta-depleted transplantation in children. One entry per CDR3 protein, called by TCRdb with MiXCR from the PCR reads. The sample holds roughly 50,000 distinct CDR3 sequences, approximately 43% seen once. Sequenced here: PBMCs, mostly from graft donor cells, sampled 360 days after TCRalphabeta/CD19-depleted stem cell transplant. These receptor sequences come from a male patient aged 10-17 years who had a stem cell transplant for acute lymphoblastic leukemia, so the T cells may come from the graft donor. Both conserved end residues are part of each CDR3. Fields, in order: CDR3 protein, CDR3 DNA, clone size, D gene, V gene, J gene. The D gene is left open where the match is weak. Size values are once, few and many counts, or a class for expanded clones, and some rows have none.

CDR3: CATGSSYNEQFF
DNA: TGTGCCACCGGAAGCTCCTACAATGAGCAGTTCTTC
size: few
D: -
V: TRBV24-1
J: TRBJ2-1

CDR3: CASSPIARGRETQYF
DNA: TGTGCCAGCAGCCCCATCGCGAGGGGGCGAGAGACCCAGTACTTC
size: few
D: TRBD1
V: TRBV27
J: TRBJ2-5

CDR3: CASGAGGLEAFF
DNA: TGTGCCAGCGGGGCAGGGGGCCTGGAAGCTTTCTTT
size: -
D: TRBD1
V: TRBV2
J: TRBJ1-1

CDR3: CASSFKGRDEQYF
DNA: TGCGCCAGCAGCTTTAAGGGACGCGACGAGCAGTACTTC
size: few
D: -
V: TRBV5-1
J: TRBJ2-7

CDR3: CSASPQEAPNGYTF
DNA: TGCAGTGCTAGCCCCCAGGAGGCCCCCAATGGCTACACCTTC
size: -
D: -
V: TRBV20-1
J: TRBJ1-2

CDR3: CSVEDRGNEQYF
DNA: TGCAGCGTTGAGGACAGGGGGAACGAGCAGTACTTC
size: once
D: TRBD1
V: TRBV29-1
J: TRBJ2-7

CDR3: CASSLVEVAGGITDTQYF
DNA: TGTGCCAGCAGCTTAGTGGAAGTAGCGGGAGGGATCACAGATACGCAGTATTTT
size: few
D: TRBD2
V: TRBV11-1
J: TRBJ2-3

CDR3: CASSPRLAGGGKQGYNEQFF
DNA: TGTGCCAGCAGCCCCAGACTAGCGGGAGGGGGGAAGCAAGGGTACAATGAGCAGTTCTTC
size: -
D: TRBD2
V: TRBV7-8
J: TRBJ2-1

CDR3: CASRGGGTEQYF
DNA: TGTGCCAGCAGGGGTGGGGGGACCGAGCAGTACTTC
size: -
D: -
V: TRBV7-9
J: TRBJ2-7

CDR3: CASSVEGTGREAFF
DNA: TGTGCCAGCAGCGTAGAAGGGACTGGAAGGGAAGCTTTCTTT
size: -
D: -
V: TRBV9
J: TRBJ1-1

CDR3: CSVGLAGGKPQETQYF
DNA: TGCAGCGTGGGACTAGCGGGGGGGAAACCTCAAGAGACCCAGTACTTC
size: -
D: TRBD2
V: TRBV29-1
J: TRBJ2-5

CDR3: CANADRLNNEQFF
DNA: TGTGCCAACGCGGACAGGCTCAACAATGAGCAGTTCTTC
size: -
D: TRBD1
V: TRBV12-3/TRBV12-4
J: TRBJ2-1

CDR3: CASSQDTYNEQFF
DNA: TGTGCCAGCAGCCAGGACACCTACAATGAGCAGTTCTTC
size: -
D: -
V: TRBV7-7
J: TRBJ2-1

CDR3: CATSLGLAGDNEQFF
DNA: TGTGCCACCAGCCTGGGACTAGCGGGAGACAATGAGCAGTTCTTC
size: -
D: TRBD2
V: TRBV15
J: TRBJ2-1

CDR3: CASSLVGIPHEQYF
DNA: TGTGCCAGCAGTTTGGTGGGAATCCCCCACGAGCAGTACTTC
size: many
D: -
V: TRBV12-3/TRBV12-4
J: TRBJ2-7

CDR3: CASSPNRDEQYF
DNA: TGTGCCAGCAGCCCTAACAGGGACGAGCAGTACTTC
size: -
D: -
V: TRBV7-9
J: TRBJ2-7

CDR3: CASSFGLETQYF
DNA: TGCGCCAGCAGCTTTGGTCTGGAGACCCAGTACTTC
size: -
D: -
V: TRBV5-1
J: TRBJ2-5

CDR3: CASSLVAGDSDTQYF
DNA: TGCGCCAGCAGCTTGGTAGCGGGTGACTCAGATACGCAGTATTTT
size: -
D: TRBD2
V: TRBV5-1
J: TRBJ2-3

CDR3: CASSLFRGQGGNEQYF
DNA: TGTGCCAGCAGCCTCTTCCGAGGACAGGGAGGGAACGAGCAGTACTTC
size: -
D: -
V: TRBV3-1
J: TRBJ2-7

CDR3: CSASPRDLGYDNEQFF
DNA: TGCAGTGCTAGTCCACGGGACTTAGGGTACGACAATGAGCAGTTCTTC
size: -
D: -
V: TRBV20-1
J: TRBJ2-1

CDR3: CASRVRQGARTEAFF
DNA: TGTGCCAGCAGAGTACGACAGGGGGCTCGGACTGAAGCTTTCTTT
size: -
D: TRBD1
V: TRBV6-1
J: TRBJ1-1

CDR3: CASSEALSPGSDEQYF
DNA: TGTGCCAGCAGTGAAGCGCTTAGTCCGGGAAGCGACGAGCAGTACTTC
size: few
D: -
V: TRBV6-1
J: TRBJ2-7

CDR3: CASSFQGPDTQYF
DNA: TGTGCCAGCAGTTTCCAGGGGCCAGATACGCAGTATTTT
size: -
D: -
V: TRBV12-3/TRBV12-4
J: TRBJ2-3

CDR3: CASSFKPHQPQHF
DNA: TGTGCCAGCAGCTTTAAGCCCCATCAGCCCCAGCATTTT
size: -
D: -
V: TRBV7-2
J: TRBJ1-5

CDR3: CASSPTSGYSYEQYF
DNA: TGCGCCAGCAGCCCAACTAGCGGTTACTCCTACGAGCAGTACTTC
size: few
D: TRBD2
V: TRBV5-1
J: TRBJ2-7

CDR3: CASSTRLDNEQFF
DNA: TGTGCCAGCAGTACCCGACTAGACAATGAGCAGTTCTTC
size: -
D: -
V: TRBV28
J: TRBJ2-1

CDR3: CASSLLGGPYNEQFF
DNA: TGTGCCAGCAGCTTATTGGGCGGACCCTACAATGAGCAGTTCTTC
size: few
D: -
V: TRBV11-1
J: TRBJ2-1

CDR3: CASSGDQGPLREQYF
DNA: TGCGCCAGCAGCGGGGACCAGGGACCTCTCCGAGAGCAGTACTTC
size: -
D: -
V: TRBV5-1
J: TRBJ2-7

CDR3: CASSFAVSEQYF
DNA: TGTGCCAGCAGTTTCGCGGTTTCCGAGCAGTACTTC
size: -
D: -
V: TRBV12-3/TRBV12-4
J: TRBJ2-7

CDR3: CSAIGQRGGKETQYF
DNA: TGCAGTGCTATTGGGCAGCGGGGAGGGAAAGAGACCCAGTACTTC
size: -
D: TRBD2
V: TRBV20-1
J: TRBJ2-5

CDR3: CSAPSPEAGGAQYF
DNA: TGCAGTGCTCCCAGCCCCGAGGCCGGGGGAGCCCAGTACTTC
size: once
D: -
V: TRBV20-1
J: TRBJ2-5

CDR3: CSVEVAGGEQYF
DNA: TGCAGCGTTGAAGTAGCGGGAGGGGAGCAGTACTTC
size: -
D: TRBD2
V: TRBV29-1
J: TRBJ2-7

CDR3: CSASRWDGNEQFF
DNA: TGCAGTGCTAGTAGGTGGGATGGAAATGAGCAGTTCTTC
size: few
D: -
V: TRBV20-1
J: TRBJ2-1

CDR3: CASSLMKGGLRPGGELFF
DNA: TGTGCCAGCAGCTTAATGAAGGGGGGTCTCAGACCCGGCGGGGAGCTGTTTTTT
size: few
D: -
V: TRBV7-3
J: TRBJ2-2

CDR3: CASSLGGTGGRTGELFF
DNA: TGTGCCAGCAGCTTGGGTGGGACAGGGGGCCGGACCGGGGAGCTGTTTTTT
size: few
D: TRBD1
V: TRBV5-4
J: TRBJ2-2

CDR3: CASSQDRISAEYNEQFF
DNA: TGCGCCAGCAGCCAAGATCGAATATCGGCCGAGTACAATGAGCAGTTCTTC
size: -
D: -
V: TRBV4-3
J: TRBJ2-1

CDR3: CASRAGISTDTQYF
DNA: TGTGCCAGCAGGGCAGGGATTAGCACAGATACGCAGTATTTT
size: -
D: -
V: TRBV28
J: TRBJ2-3

CDR3: CASSLELADSDTQYF
DNA: TGTGCCAGCAGCCTAGAACTAGCGGATTCAGATACGCAGTATTTT
size: -
D: TRBD2
V: TRBV11-2
J: TRBJ2-3

CDR3: CASSQGYRGGSETQYF
DNA: TGTGCCAGCAGCCAAGGGTACAGGGGGGGATCAGAGACCCAGTACTTC
size: few
D: -
V: TRBV3-1
J: TRBJ2-5

CDR3: CASSLKGRGLSLSGYYEQYF
DNA: TGTGCCAGCAGTTTAAAGGGCAGGGGGCTTTCCCTTAGCGGGTACTACGAGCAGTACTTC
size: -
D: -
V: TRBV27
J: TRBJ2-7

CDR3: CASSHLYTDTQYF
DNA: TGCGCCAGCAGCCACCTCTACACAGATACGCAGTATTTT
size: -
D: -
V: TRBV4-1
J: TRBJ2-3

CDR3: CASSFRGSWGDTQYF
DNA: TGTGCCAGCAGTTTCAGGGGGTCTTGGGGAGATACGCAGTATTTT
size: once
D: TRBD1
V: TRBV12-3/TRBV12-4
J: TRBJ2-3

CDR3: CASSLDEDTKASQGQYF
DNA: TGTGCCAGCAGCTTAGATGAGGACACGAAAGCATCGCAGGGGCAGTACTTC
size: -
D: -
V: TRBV11-2
J: TRBJ2-7

CDR3: CASSRSGPTQYF
DNA: TGTGCCAGCAGTCGTAGCGGGCCGACCCAGTACTTC
size: -
D: TRBD2
V: TRBV12-3/TRBV12-4
J: TRBJ2-5

CDR3: CASSPRSAGQGVREQYF
DNA: TGTGCCAGCAGCCCTCGGTCCGCGGGGCAGGGGGTCCGGGAGCAGTACTTC
size: few
D: -
V: TRBV12-3/TRBV12-4
J: TRBJ2-7

CDR3: CASSFRRQAASGELFF
DNA: TGTGCCAGCAGTTTTCGCCGACAGGCCGCCTCCGGGGAGCTGTTTTTT
size: -
D: -
V: TRBV28
J: TRBJ2-2